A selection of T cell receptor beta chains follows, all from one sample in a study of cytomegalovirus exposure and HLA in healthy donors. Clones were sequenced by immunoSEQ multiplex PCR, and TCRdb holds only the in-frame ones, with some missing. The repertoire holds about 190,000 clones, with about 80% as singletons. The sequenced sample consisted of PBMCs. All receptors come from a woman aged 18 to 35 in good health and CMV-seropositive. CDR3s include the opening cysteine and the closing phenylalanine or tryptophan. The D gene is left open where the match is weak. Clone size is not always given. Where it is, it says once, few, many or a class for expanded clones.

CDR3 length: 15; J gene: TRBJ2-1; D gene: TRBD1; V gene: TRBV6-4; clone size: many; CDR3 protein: CASSPTGNPYNEQFF; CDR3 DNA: TGTGCCAGCAGCCCGACAGGGAACCCCTACAATGAGCAGTTCTTC
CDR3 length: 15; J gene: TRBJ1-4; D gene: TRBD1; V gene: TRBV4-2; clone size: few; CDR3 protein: CASSQTGTGAEKLFF; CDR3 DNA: TGTGCCAGCAGCCAAACCGGGACAGGCGCCGAAAAACTGTTTTTT
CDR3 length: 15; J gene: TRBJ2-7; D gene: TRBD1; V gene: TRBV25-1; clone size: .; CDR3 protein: CASSEGGTGFYEQYF; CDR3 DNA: TGTGCCAGCAGTGAAGGGGGGACAGGGTTTTACGAGCAGTACTTC
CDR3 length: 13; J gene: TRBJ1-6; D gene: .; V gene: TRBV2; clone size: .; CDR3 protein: CASSETANSPLHF; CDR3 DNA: TGTGCCAGCAGTGAGACAGCTAATTCACCCCTCCACTTT
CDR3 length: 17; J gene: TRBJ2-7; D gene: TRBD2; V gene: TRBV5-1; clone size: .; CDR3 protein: CASSLEGSGGAGYEQYF; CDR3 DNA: TGCGCCAGCAGCTTGGAAGGTAGCGGGGGGGCCGGGTACGAGCAGTACTTT
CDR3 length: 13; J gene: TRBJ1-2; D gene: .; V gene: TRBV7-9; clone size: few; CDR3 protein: CAVAVIEGYGYTF; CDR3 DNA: TGTGCAGTCGCGGTGATTGAAGGCTATGGCTACACCTTC
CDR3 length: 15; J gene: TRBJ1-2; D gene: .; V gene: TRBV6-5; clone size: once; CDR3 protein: CASSLKGAPVYGYTF; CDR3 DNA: TGTGCCAGCAGCCTAAAAGGGGCCCCGGTCTATGGCTACACCTTC
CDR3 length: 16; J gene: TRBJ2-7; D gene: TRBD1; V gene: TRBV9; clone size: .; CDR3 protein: CASSAAAGQGAGEQYF; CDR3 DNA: TGTGCCAGCAGCGCGGCTGCGGGACAGGGGGCGGGGGAGCAGTACTTC
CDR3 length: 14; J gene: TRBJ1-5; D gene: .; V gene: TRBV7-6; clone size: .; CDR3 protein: CASTRAHSNQPQHF; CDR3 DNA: TGTGCCAGCACGCGAGCCCATAGCAATCAGCCCCAGCATTTT
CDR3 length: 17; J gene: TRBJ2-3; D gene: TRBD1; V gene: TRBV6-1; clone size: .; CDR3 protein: CASSDYQGQLVTDTQYF; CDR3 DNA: TGTGCCAGCAGTGACTATCAGGGACAGTTAGTCACAGATACGCAGTATTTT
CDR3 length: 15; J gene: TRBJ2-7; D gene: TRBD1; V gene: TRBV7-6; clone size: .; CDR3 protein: CASSLAGTVSYEQYF; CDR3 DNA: TGTGCCAGCAGCTTAGCCGGGACAGTATCCTACGAGCAGTACTTC
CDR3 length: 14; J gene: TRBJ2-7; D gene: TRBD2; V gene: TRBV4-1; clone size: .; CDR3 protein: CASSQIAGDYEQYF; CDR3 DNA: TGCGCCAGCAGCCAAATAGCGGGGGACTACGAGCAGTACTTC
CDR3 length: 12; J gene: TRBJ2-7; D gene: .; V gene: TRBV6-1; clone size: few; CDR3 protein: CASSELAVEQYF; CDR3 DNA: TGTGCCAGCAGTGAACTGGCGGTGGAGCAGTACTTC
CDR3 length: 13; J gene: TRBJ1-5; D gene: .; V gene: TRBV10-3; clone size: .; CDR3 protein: CAISDRINQPQHF; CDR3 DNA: TGTGCCATTTCCGACAGAATCAATCAGCCCCAGCATTTT
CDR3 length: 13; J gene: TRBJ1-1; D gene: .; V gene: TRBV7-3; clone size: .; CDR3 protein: CASSPGGITEAFF; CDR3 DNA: TGTGCCAGCAGCCCGGGAGGGATCACTGAAGCTTTCTTT
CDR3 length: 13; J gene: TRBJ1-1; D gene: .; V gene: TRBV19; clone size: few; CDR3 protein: CASRPEGDTEAFF; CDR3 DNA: TGTGCCAGCCGACCCGAAGGGGACACTGAAGCTTTCTTT
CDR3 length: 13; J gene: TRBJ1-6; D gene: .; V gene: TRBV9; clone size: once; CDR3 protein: CASSVNPLSPLHF; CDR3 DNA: TGTGCCAGCAGCGTAAACCCCTTGAGCCCCCTCCACTTT
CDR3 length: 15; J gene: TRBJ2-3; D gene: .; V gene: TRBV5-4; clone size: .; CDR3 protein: CASSSRTGRGDTQYF; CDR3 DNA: TGTGCCAGCAGCTCGAGAACAGGGAGGGGAGATACGCAGTATTTT
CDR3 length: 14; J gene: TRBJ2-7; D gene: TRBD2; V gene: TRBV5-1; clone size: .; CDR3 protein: CASRLTSGGYEQYF; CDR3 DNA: TGCGCCAGCAGACTGACTAGCGGGGGCTACGAGCAGTACTTC
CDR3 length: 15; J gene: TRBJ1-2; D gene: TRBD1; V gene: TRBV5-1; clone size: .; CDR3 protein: CASSSTTGGGYGYTF; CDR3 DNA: TGCGCCAGCAGCTCAACGACAGGGGGCGGATATGGCTACACCTTC
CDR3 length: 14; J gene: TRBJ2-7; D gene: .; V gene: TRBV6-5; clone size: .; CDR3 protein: CASSWRASSYEQYF; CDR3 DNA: TGTGCCAGCAGTTGGAGGGCGTCGTCCTACGAGCAGTACTTC
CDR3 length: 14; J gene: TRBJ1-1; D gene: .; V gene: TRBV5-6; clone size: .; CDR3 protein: CASSLPGINTEAFF; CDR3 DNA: TGTGCCAGCAGCTTACCGGGAATTAACACTGAAGCTTTCTTT
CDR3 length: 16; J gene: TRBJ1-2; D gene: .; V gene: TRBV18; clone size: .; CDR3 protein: CASSPRSAAMDGGYTF; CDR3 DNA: TGTGCCAGCTCACCCCGCTCTGCGGCCATGGATGGCGGCTACACCTTC
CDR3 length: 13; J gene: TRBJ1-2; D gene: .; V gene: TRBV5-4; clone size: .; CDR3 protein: CASSLEGRRGYTF; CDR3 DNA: TGTGCCAGCAGCTTGGAGGGGCGCAGGGGCTACACCTTC
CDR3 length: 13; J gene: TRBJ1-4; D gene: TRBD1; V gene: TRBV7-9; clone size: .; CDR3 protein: CASTPGQGLELFF; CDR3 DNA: TGTGCCAGCACGCCGGGACAGGGGTTAGAACTGTTTTTT
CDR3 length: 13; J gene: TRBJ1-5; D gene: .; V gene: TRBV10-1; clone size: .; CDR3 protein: CASRCGAFLPQHF; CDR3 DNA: TGCGCCAGCAGATGCGGCGCTTTCTTGCCCCAGCATTTT
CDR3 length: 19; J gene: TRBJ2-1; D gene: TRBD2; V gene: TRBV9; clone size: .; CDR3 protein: CASSAYGTSGGALFDEQFF; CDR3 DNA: TGTGCCAGCAGCGCCTACGGGACTAGCGGGGGAGCCCTTTTTGATGAGCAGTTCTTC
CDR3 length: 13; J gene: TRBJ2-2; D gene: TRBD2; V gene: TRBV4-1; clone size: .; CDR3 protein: CATRGLAAGELFF; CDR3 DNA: TGCGCCACCCGGGGACTAGCAGCCGGGGAGCTGTTTTTT
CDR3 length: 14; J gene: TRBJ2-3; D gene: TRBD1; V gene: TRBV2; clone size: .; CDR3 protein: CASSRDRNTDTQYF; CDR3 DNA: TGTGCCAGCAGCCGGGACAGAAACACAGATACGCAGTATTTT
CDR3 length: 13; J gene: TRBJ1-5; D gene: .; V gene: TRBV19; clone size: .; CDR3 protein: CASRQGNNQPQHF; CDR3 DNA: TGTGCCAGTAGACAGGGTAACAATCAGCCCCAGCATTTT
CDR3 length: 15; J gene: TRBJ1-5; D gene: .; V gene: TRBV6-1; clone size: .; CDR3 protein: CASSEADRLVQPQHF; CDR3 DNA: TGTGCCAGCAGTGAAGCAGACAGACTAGTTCAGCCCCAGCATTTT
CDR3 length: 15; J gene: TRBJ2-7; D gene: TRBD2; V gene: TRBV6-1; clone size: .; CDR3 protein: CASSLLAGGDYEQYF; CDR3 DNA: TGTGCCAGCAGCCTTCTGGCGGGGGGTGACTACGAGCAGTACTTC
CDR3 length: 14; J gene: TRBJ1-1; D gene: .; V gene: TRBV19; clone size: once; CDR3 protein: CASSIQGRLTEAFF; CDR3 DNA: TGTGCCAGTAGTATTCAGGGCAGGCTCACTGAAGCTTTCTTT
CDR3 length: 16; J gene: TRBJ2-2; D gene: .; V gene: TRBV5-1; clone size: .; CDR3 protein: CASSPKGRQNTGELFF; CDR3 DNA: TGCGCCAGCAGCCCCAAGGGGCGACAGAACACCGGGGAGCTGTTTTTT
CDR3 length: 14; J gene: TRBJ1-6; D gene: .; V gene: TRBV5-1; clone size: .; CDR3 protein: CASEGRGGDSPLHF; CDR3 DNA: TGCGCCAGCGAGGGACGCGGGGGCGATTCACCCCTCCACTTT
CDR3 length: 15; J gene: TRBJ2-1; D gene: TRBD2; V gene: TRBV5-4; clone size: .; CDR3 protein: CASSLGLAAFNEQFF; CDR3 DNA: TGTGCCAGCAGCTTGGGACTAGCAGCGTTCAATGAGCAGTTCTTC
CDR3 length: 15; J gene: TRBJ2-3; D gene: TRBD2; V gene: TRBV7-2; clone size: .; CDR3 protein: CASSLPTSGADTQYF; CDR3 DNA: TGTGCCAGCAGCTTACCAACTAGCGGGGCCGATACGCAGTATTTT
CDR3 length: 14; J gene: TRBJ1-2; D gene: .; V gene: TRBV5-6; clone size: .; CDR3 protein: CASSLSVGGYGYTF; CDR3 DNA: TGTGCCAGCAGCTTGAGTGTAGGGGGCTATGGCTACACCTTC
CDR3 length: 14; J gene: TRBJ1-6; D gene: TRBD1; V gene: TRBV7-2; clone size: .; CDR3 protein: CASSPGQGNSPLHF; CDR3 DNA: TGTGCCAGCAGCCCGGGACAGGGAAATTCACCCCTCCACTTT
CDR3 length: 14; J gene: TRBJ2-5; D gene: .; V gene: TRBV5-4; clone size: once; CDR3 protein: CASSDRGATETQYF; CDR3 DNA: TGTGCCAGCAGCGACCGGGGTGCAACGGAGACCCAGTACTTC
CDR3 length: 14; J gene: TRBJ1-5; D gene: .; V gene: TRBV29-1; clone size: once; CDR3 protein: CSVEGGGDWQPQHF; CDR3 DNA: TGCAGCGTTGAGGGGGGAGGGGACTGGCAGCCCCAGCATTTT
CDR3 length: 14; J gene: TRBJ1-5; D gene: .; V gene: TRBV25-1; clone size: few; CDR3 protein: CASSDWDNNQPQHF; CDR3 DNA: TGTGCCAGCAGTGATTGGGACAACAATCAGCCCCAGCATTTT
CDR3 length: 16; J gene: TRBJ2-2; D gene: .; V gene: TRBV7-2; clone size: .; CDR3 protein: CASSVRWQGSTGELFF; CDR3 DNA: TGTGCCAGCAGCGTCCGGTGGCAGGGTTCCACCGGGGAGCTGTTTTTT
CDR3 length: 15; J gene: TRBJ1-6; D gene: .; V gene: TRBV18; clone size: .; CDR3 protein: CASSPPSQGGSPLHF; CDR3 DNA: TGTGCCAGCTCACCACCGAGTCAGGGTGGCTCACCCCTCCACTTT
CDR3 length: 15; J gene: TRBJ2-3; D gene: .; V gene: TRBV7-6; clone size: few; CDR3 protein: CASSLAGASTDTQYF; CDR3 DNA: TGTGCCAGCAGCTTAGCGGGAGCTAGCACAGATACGCAGTATTTT
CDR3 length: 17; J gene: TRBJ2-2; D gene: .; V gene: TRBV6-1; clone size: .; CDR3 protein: CASSARYRVINTGELFF; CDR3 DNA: TGTGCCAGCAGTGCCCGTTACAGGGTGATAAACACCGGGGAGCTGTTTTTT
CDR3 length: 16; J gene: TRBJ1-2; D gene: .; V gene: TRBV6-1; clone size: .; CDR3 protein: CASSEILTGASYGYTF; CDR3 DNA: TGTGCCAGCAGTGAGATTTTAACAGGAGCTAGCTATGGCTACACCTTC
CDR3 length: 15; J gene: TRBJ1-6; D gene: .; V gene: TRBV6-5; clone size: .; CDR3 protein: CASSPLRVAVSPLHF; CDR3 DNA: TGTGCCAGCAGTCCTCTCCGGGTAGCGGTATCACCCCTCCACTTT
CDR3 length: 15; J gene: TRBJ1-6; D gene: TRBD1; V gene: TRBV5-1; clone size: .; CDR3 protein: CASSSSGTGDSPLHF; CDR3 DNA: TGCGCCAGCAGCTCATCCGGGACAGGGGATTCACCCCTCCACTTT